This TCR beta chain was documented in a study of cytomegalovirus exposure and HLA in healthy donors. Findings and caveats of the study: Later analysis identified a missense DCLRE1C variant that was linked to TCR beta V- and J-gene trimming.

Notes on this clone: Its antigen remains unknown.

Germline V gene sequence: CDR1 SGDLS, CDR2 YYNGEE. CDR3 size: 14 residues. The V gene end was trimmed by 6 bases and the J gene end by 0 bases; junction bases not matched to a gene: 2. The study ran its PCR with 60 Vbeta and 13 Jbeta primers. The method was immunoSEQ multiplex PCR; TCRdb's version includes in-frame clones alone and lacks a portion of them. In the table there are about 74,000 clones, about three quarters of which are singletons. The chain recombines TRBV9 with TRBJ2-3; 9 nucleotides match TRBD2. This TCR was recovered from a woman in her thirties or forties in good health and CMV-seropositive. The material sequenced was PBMCs. As DNA, the CDR3 is TGTGCCAGCAAGCGGGGGGTTAGCACAGATACGCAGTATTTT. This gives the protein CASKRGVSTDTQYF.